This paragraph covers one TCR beta chain sequence. TCRdb's copy holds only in-frame clones and misses some; the assay was immunoSEQ multiplex PCR. This sample has approximately 350,000 clones; 83% occur once, and the top ten carry about 7.4%. The ends were cut back, 0 bases at V and 4 bases at J, with 9 bases in the middle. This CDR3 is 14 amino acids long. Germline V lookup: CDR1 MNHEY, CDR2 SVGAGI. This specimen belongs to a study of Ad26.COV2.S vaccination and SARS-CoV-2 variants. As to treatment: around 19 received Ad26.COV2.S at low or high dose, single or two shots; several received placebo; per-sample allocation not given. The investigators took samples on day 63 after the first vaccine or placebo injection.

This specimen was peripheral blood, taken in a trial of Ad26.COV2.S vaccine versus placebo. The sequence derives from a person between 18 and 65 years old who received the Ad26.COV2.S COVID-19 vaccine or a placebo. The chain combines TRBV6-5 with TRBJ1-2; D perhaps matches TRBD1 (5 bases). The CDR3 DNA reads as TGTGCCAGCAGTTACTCCGCAGGGACCTATGGCTACACCTTC. Its protein product is CASSYSAGTYGYTF.